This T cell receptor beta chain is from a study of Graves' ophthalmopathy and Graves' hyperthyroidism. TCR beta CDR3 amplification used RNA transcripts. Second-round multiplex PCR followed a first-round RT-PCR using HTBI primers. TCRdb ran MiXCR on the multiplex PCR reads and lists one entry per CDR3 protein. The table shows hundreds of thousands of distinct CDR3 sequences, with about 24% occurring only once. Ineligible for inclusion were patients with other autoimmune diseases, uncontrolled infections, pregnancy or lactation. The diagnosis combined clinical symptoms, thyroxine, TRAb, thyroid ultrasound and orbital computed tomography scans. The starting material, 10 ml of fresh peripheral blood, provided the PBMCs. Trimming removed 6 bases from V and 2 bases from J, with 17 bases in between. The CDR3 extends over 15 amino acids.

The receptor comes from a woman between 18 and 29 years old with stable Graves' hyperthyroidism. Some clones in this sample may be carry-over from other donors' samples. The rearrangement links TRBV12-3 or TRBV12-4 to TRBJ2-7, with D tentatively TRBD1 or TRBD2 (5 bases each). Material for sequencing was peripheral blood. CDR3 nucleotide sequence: TGTGCCAGCAGCCCTCCGGGACGGCTAACCTACGAGCAGTACTTC. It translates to CASSPPGRLTYEQYF.